This is a list of T cell receptor beta chains from one sample in a study of T cells in Graves' hyperthyroidism and ophthalmopathy. TCRdb reanalysed the multiplex PCR reads using MiXCR and keeps one entry per CDR3 protein. The table lists approximately 560,000 distinct CDR3 sequences, around 14% of them singletons. Sequencing used blood. The receptors shown here come from a woman under 40 with Graves' hyperthyroidism. CDR3s include the opening cysteine and the closing phenylalanine or tryptophan. A D gene is named only where the DNA matches it firmly. Clone size appears in some rows only: once, few, many, or a class for an expanded clone.

D | size | J | V | DNA | CDR3
NA | NA | TRBJ1-5 | TRBV19 | TGTGCCAGTAGTATACCGGGAGGGAGCAATCAGCCCCAGCATTTT | CASSIPGGSNQPQHF
NA | NA | TRBJ2-3 | TRBV2 | TGTGCCACTTCTACCCCCTTTTCCACAGATACGCAGTATTTT | CATSTPFSTDTQYF
TRBD2 | few | TRBJ2-3 | TRBV6-1 | TGTGCCAGCAGCACAGCGGGACTCGCGCTAGATACGCAGTATTTT | CASSTAGLALDTQYF
TRBD1 | few | TRBJ2-7 | TRBV14 | TGTGCCAGCAGCCAAGACGCGACAGGGGCCTACGAGCAGTACTTC | CASSQDATGAYEQYF
TRBD2 | NA | TRBJ2-7 | TRBV5-5 | TGTGCCAGCAGCCCTGGGACTAGCGAAAGCTCCTACGAGCAGTACTTC | CASSPGTSESSYEQYF
NA | many | TRBJ2-7 | TRBV20-1 | TGCAGTGCTAGAGACGTTCAGGGGAGCACCTACGAGCAGTACTTC | CSARDVQGSTYEQYF
TRBD1 | NA | TRBJ2-2 | TRBV6-1 | TGTGCCAGCAGACTGACAGGGTCCACCGGGGAGCTGTTTTTT | CASRLTGSTGELFF
TRBD1 | many | TRBJ2-5 | TRBV3-1 | TGTGCCAGCAGCCCTACGGACAGGGAAGAGACCCAGTACTTC | CASSPTDREETQYF
TRBD1 | many | TRBJ1-1 | TRBV6-5 | TGTGCCAGCAGTTACTCGTTCCCAGGGGGGCTAGGGAATGAAGCTTTCTTT | CASSYSFPGGLGNEAFF
NA | NA | TRBJ2-1 | TRBV9 | TGTGCCAGCAGCGGTCCTATGAGCTCCTACAATGAGCAGTTCTTC | CASSGPMSSYNEQFF
NA | many | TRBJ2-1 | TRBV7-9 | TGTGCCAGCAGAGCACTAGCTGATGAGCAGTTCTTC | CASRALADEQFF
NA | many | TRBJ1-5 | TRBV19 | TGTGCCAGCAGCTCACAGGGTCAGCCCCAGCATTTT | CASSSQGQPQHF
TRBD2 | many | TRBJ2-7 | TRBV7-2 | TGTGCCAGCAGCTTACAGCCTAGCGGGAGTCACGAGCAGTACTTC | CASSLQPSGSHEQYF
TRBD1 | NA | TRBJ2-7 | TRBV28 | TGTGCCAGCGGTTCGTGGGTGACCGGGACAGGGGGAATTGAGCAGTACTTC | CASGSWVTGTGGIEQYF
NA | many | TRBJ2-1 | TRBV2 | TGTGCCAGCAGCTTCCGGGACACTGAGAATGAGCAGTTCTTC | CASSFRDTENEQFF
TRBD2 | many | TRBJ2-5 | TRBV6-2/TRBV6-3 | TGTGCCAGCAGCCTCGGACTAGCGGGAGGGCCAGGGGAGACCCAGTACTTC | CASSLGLAGGPGETQYF
NA | few | TRBJ1-6 | TRBV2 | TGTGCCAGCAATCACGGGGGAGGGAATTCACCCCTCCACTTT | CASNHGGGNSPLHF
TRBD2 | many | TRBJ2-7 | TRBV5-1 | TGCGCCAGCAGCTTGGCAGCGGGAGCCTCCTACGAGCAGTACTTC | CASSLAAGASYEQYF
NA | NA | TRBJ2-4 | TRBV25-1 | TGTGCCAGCAGTGAAGTAGGACTAAGCGCGTACTTC | CASSEVGLSAYF
NA | NA | TRBJ2-2 | TRBV7-2 | TGTGCCAGCAGTCGGACACTAGCAGCCGGGGAGCTGTTTTTT | CASSRTLAAGELFF
NA | NA | TRBJ1-6 | TRBV5-1 | TGTGCCAGCAGCTCCCCCGGGACGACGGGCTCACCCCTCCACTTT | CASSSPGTTGSPLHF
NA | many | TRBJ1-5 | TRBV3-1 | TGTGCCAGCAGCCAGGCTCCGGGGGCGGGTCAGCCCCAGCATTTT | CASSQAPGAGQPQHF
TRBD2 | many | TRBJ2-7 | TRBV28 | TGTGCCAGCAGCCGGCTAGCGGGAAACTACGAGCAGTACTTC | CASSRLAGNYEQYF
TRBD2 | few | TRBJ2-1 | TRBV11-2 | TGTGCCAGCAGCTCATATAGGGTGACTAGCGGGCGTACCTACAATGAGCAGTTCTTC | CASSSYRVTSGRTYNEQFF
NA | NA | TRBJ2-3 | TRBV3-1 | TGTGCCAGCAGTTGGGGGAGGCCAGATACGCAGTATTTT | CASSWGRPDTQYF
TRBD2 | many | TRBJ2-1 | TRBV2 | TGTGCCAGCAGCCCGCGACGCCCCTCTAGCGGGAGTCGAGATGAGCAGTTCTTC | CASSPRRPSSGSRDEQFF
TRBD2 | once | TRBJ2-1 | TRBV7-9 | TGTGCCAGCGCGGGACTAGCGGAGAACAATGAGCAGTTCTTC | CASAGLAENNEQFF
TRBD1 | many | TRBJ2-2 | TRBV6-6 | TGTGCCAGCAGTTACGACAGGGGCAACACCGGGGAGCTGTTTTTT | CASSYDRGNTGELFF
TRBD1 | many | TRBJ1-2 | TRBV12-3/TRBV12-4 | TGTGCCAGCAGTTTCGACAGGGGGGAGTATGGCTACACCTTC | CASSFDRGEYGYTF
TRBD1 | NA | TRBJ2-7 | TRBV2 | TGTGCCAGCAGACCCGGGACAGGGGCGACCTACGAGCAGTACTTC | CASRPGTGATYEQYF
TRBD1 | NA | TRBJ1-5 | TRBV27 | TGTGCCAGCAGTCGCGGCCGGTTACAGGGGAGAATCAATCAGCCCCAGCATTTT | CASSRGRLQGRINQPQHF
NA | few | TRBJ1-5 | TRBV7-9 | TGTGCCAGCAGCTTAGCGGCCGGACCAGCATCTTATAGCAATCAGCCCCAGCATTTT | CASSLAAGPASYSNQPQHF
NA | many | TRBJ2-1 | TRBV6-2/TRBV6-3 | TGTGCCAGCAGTGACCGGGGTGGGAGTGAGCAGTTCTTC | CASSDRGGSEQFF
NA | few | TRBJ2-2 | TRBV7-8 | TGTGCCAGCAGCTTAGCTTCGGGGCCGCTCATGGGCGGGGAGCTGTTTTTT | CASSLASGPLMGGELFF
TRBD2 | many | TRBJ2-1 | TRBV30 | TGTGCCTGGAGTCGTACTAGCGGACCATACAATGAGCAGTTCTTC | CAWSRTSGPYNEQFF
NA | NA | TRBJ2-3 | TRBV10-3 | TGTGCCATCAGTGAGTCAGGGAGCGGCGGAGGGTCGGATACGCAGTATTTT | CAISESGSGGGSDTQYF
TRBD2 | NA | TRBJ2-3 | TRBV9 | TGTGCCAGCAGCGTCCCCAGCGGGGGAGTGGTAGATACGCAGTATTTT | CASSVPSGGVVDTQYF
TRBD2 | many | TRBJ2-3 | TRBV20-1 | TGCAGTGCTAGAACCGGGACTATTACCCGGGATACGCAGTATTTT | CSARTGTITRDTQYF
TRBD1 | NA | TRBJ2-7 | TRBV18 | TGTGCCAGCTCACGGACAGGGGAAACAACTGGGCAGTACTTC | CASSRTGETTGQYF
NA | NA | TRBJ2-6 | TRBV19 | TGTGCCAGTAGTATGTGGGGGATGGACTCTGGGGCCAACGTCCTGACTTTC | CASSMWGMDSGANVLTF
NA | many | TRBJ1-2 | TRBV27 | TGTGCCAGCAGTGCCGCTTCCGACGCAAAGGGGCCAGGCTACACCTTC | CASSAASDAKGPGYTF
NA | many | TRBJ2-5 | TRBV3-1 | TGTGCCAGCAGCCAATGGGAGACCCAGTACTTC | CASSQWETQYF
NA | many | TRBJ2-1 | TRBV12-3/TRBV12-4 | TGTGCCAGCAGTTCCAGCCGGAGGGCGTCCTACAATGAGCAGTTCTTC | CASSSSRRASYNEQFF
TRBD1 | few | TRBJ2-1 | TRBV24-1 | TGTGCCACCAGTGGGGACAGGGGGCGAAGCGAGCAGTTCTTC | CATSGDRGRSEQFF
NA | many | TRBJ1-2 | TRBV7-9 | TGTGCCAGCAGTTTCGGCTATGGCTACACCTTC | CASSFGYGYTF
NA | many | TRBJ2-1 | TRBV6-1 | TGTGCCAGCAGTGAAATTCATGGACAGAACTTCAACAATGAGCAGTTCTTC | CASSEIHGQNFNNEQFF
TRBD1 | many | TRBJ1-5 | TRBV5-6 | TGTGCCAGCAGCTCCCGGACAGGGACCGTTCATCAGCCCCAGCATTTT | CASSSRTGTVHQPQHF